This TCR beta chain was sequenced during a study of T cell changes during pregnancy in multiple sclerosis. V gave up 4 bases and J gave up 7 bases; unmatched junction bases: 10. This CDR3 spans 16 amino acids. In germline, CDR1 is SGHRS, CDR2 YFSETQ. The method was immunoSEQ multiplex PCR; TCRdb's version includes in-frame clones alone and lacks a portion of them. The sample lists around 40,000 clones, 92% occurring once. The sample was CD4+ T cells from peripheral blood mononuclear cells, taken in the third trimester of pregnancy. This TCR was recovered from a female donor with multiple sclerosis, enrolled in a pregnancy study. The chain joins TRBV5-1 to TRBJ2-1; 11 positions agree with TRBD2. The CDR3 region is CASSSLAGGLQNEQFF. For the CDR3, the DNA is TGCGCCAGCAGCAGTTTAGCGGGAGGGCTGCAAAATGAGCAGTTCTTC.